This TCR beta chain derives from a study of blood T cell repertoires in COVID-19. The table came from immunoSEQ multiplex PCR; TCRdb's copy has only in-frame clones and leaves some out. The data hold around 200,000 clones, with 80% to 90% observed a single time. V was pared by 4 bases and J by 2 bases, with 13 bases between. The CDR3 has 14 residues. The germline V gene has CDR1 SGDLS and CDR2 YYNGEE. V is TRBV9 and J is TRBJ2-7; tentative D call: TRBD2 (6 bases). The source of this sequence is a young man with acute or convalescent COVID-19. The sequenced material came from peripheral blood. CDR3 in DNA: TGTGCCAGCAGCCGCTTGGGAGGTCCCTACGAGCAGTACTTC. This encodes CASSRLGGPYEQYF.